These 9 T cell receptor beta chains share one sample of origin, sequenced in a study of cytomegalovirus exposure and HLA in healthy donors (dated 2017 in TCRdb). The library was prepared using the immunoSEQ multiplex PCR assay. A mixture of 60 forward primers for TCR Vbeta segments and 13 reverse primers for TCR Jbeta segments was used in the multiplex PCR. Drawn from immuneACCESS, this table holds only the in-frame rearrangements with V and J called that TCRdb kept. Clones are partly lost; checked studies trace under half to an unresolved V gene and leave the rest unexplained. This sample comprises a few hundred thousand clones, roughly 80% of them detected only once. In total, the top ten clones hold about 3.1% of the sample. Sequenced: PBMCs. The receptors here all came from a man aged 25-40 years in good health and CMV-seronegative.

The rearrangement joins TRBV2 to TRBJ2-2; tentatively, D is TRBD1 (6 bases). Germline CDR1 is SNHLY and CDR2 is FYNNEI. Trimming left V 7 bases short and J 0 bases short, with 12 bases between. The CDR3 has 15 amino acids. The CDR3 loop is CASNPQGTNTGELFF. CDR3 DNA: TGTGCCAGCAACCCCCAGGGGACGAACACCGGGGAGCTGTTTTTT.

The rearrangement uses TRBV29-1 and TRBJ2-3; 8 bases line up with TRBD2. This CDR3 is built from 16 residues. V trimming: 6 bases; J trimming: 5 bases; junction bases outside the gene matches: 16. The germline V gene has CDR1 SQVTM and CDR2 ANQGSEA. The CDR3 coding sequence is TGCAGCGTCGGGGGGGGTAAGGCGGGGGCCCTAGATACGCAGTATTTT. Its protein product is CSVGGGKAGALDTQYF.

The chain uses TRBV5-8 and TRBJ2-2; D unresolved. The CDR3 totals 12 residues. The germline V gene encodes CDR1 SGHTS and CDR2 YDEGEE. Trimming took off 3 bases at V and 6 bases at J, with 6 bases between the two ends. The CDR3 DNA is TGTGCCAGCAGCTCCGTCCCCGGGGAGCTGTTTTTT. As protein: CASSSVPGELFF.

The chain couples TRBV27 to TRBJ2-5, with 11 bases matching TRBD2. This CDR3 region has 16 residues. J gave up 0 bases and V 5 bases, and 5 bases lay outside the gene matches. Germline V gene lookup returns CDR1 MNHEY and CDR2 SMNVEV (reference sequence). The CDR3 sequence is CASSTRTSGYQETQYF. The CDR3 DNA reads as TGTGCCAGCAGTACCCGGACTAGCGGGTACCAAGAGACCCAGTACTTC.

This clone has a handful of counts. The chain joins TRBV6-6 to TRBJ1-1; D remains unclear. Trimming left V 0 bases short and J 8 bases short, with 13 bases between. The CDR3 has 14 amino acids. Germline loops: CDR1 MNHNY, CDR2 SVGAGI (reference sequence). The DNA of the CDR3 is TGTGCCAGCAGTTACTCGAATAAAGTGGAGGAAGCTTTCTTT. Translating it yields CASSYSNKVEEAFF.

The genes are TRBV28 and TRBJ2-3, with 7 bases matching TRBD2. CDR3 length: 13 amino acids. Germline CDR1 and CDR2: MDHEN and SYDVKM. Trimming at V came to 6 bases and at J to 6 bases, leaving 6 bases not matched to a gene. The CDR3 protein is CASSSGGSDTQYF. For the CDR3, the DNA is TGTGCCAGCAGCTCGGGAGGCTCGGATACGCAGTATTTT.

This rearrangement joins TRBV18 to TRBJ1-4; D might be TRBD1 (5 bases). Germline values: CDR1 KGHSH, CDR2 LQKENI. The CDR3 consists of 18 residues. V lost 3 bases and J lost 9, with 26 bases in between. The CDR3, as DNA: TGTGCCAGCTCACCCCTCCCCCCCCCATCGGGGGAAAGCAAAAAACTGTTTTTT. Amino acids: CASSPLPPPSGESKKLFF. Filled out from reference TRBV18 and TRBJ1-4, the complete variable domain reads NAGVMQNPRHLVRRRGQEARLRCSPMKGHSHVYWYRQLPEEGLKFMVYLQKENIIDESGMPKERFSAEFPKEGPSILRIQQVVRGDSAAYFCASSPLPPPSGESKKLFFGSGTQLSVL.

This chain joins TRBV7-9 and TRBJ2-3, with D possibly matching TRBD1 (6 bases). The CDR3 totals 15 residues. In germline, CDR1 is SEHNR, CDR2 FQNEAQ (reference sequence). Trimming shortened V by 3 bases and J by 2 bases, and 12 bases separated the two germline ends. The CDR3 coding sequence is TGTGCCAGCAGCTTCAGGGGACGCCCCACAGATACGCAGTATTTT. The encoded protein is CASSFRGRPTDTQYF.

This chain uses TRBV6-6 with TRBJ1-6; D is possibly TRBD1 (6 bases). The CDR3 is 15 amino acids. V lost 7 bases to trimming and J lost 10 bases, with 20 bases between them. Germline V gene data show CDR1 as MNHNY and CDR2 as SVGAGI (reference sequence). The CDR3 loop reads CASTDGGKRGSPLHF. CDR3 DNA sequence: TGTGCCAGCACCGATGGGGGAAAGAGGGGGTCACCCCTCCACTTT.